This T cell receptor beta chain comes out of a study of OX40 agonist ivuxolimab in advanced cancers. As for the study in general: A diagnosis of hepatocellular carcinoma, melanoma, renal cell or head and neck cancer was present in dose-escalation patients.

This CDR3 has 17 residues. Germline assignment: CDR1 SGHAT and CDR2 FQDESV (reference sequence). V lost 5 bases, J lost 7 bases, and 23 bases lay in between. About this clone: The antigen remains undetermined.

Points from the study as a whole: Among the least clonally expanded were partial responders at 0.1-3.0 mg/kg.

The assay was immunoSEQ multiplex PCR, and TCRdb's table has in-frame clones only and misses some. The sample shows 15,000 to 20,000 clones, over 75% of them seen only once. The source was CD4+ or CD8+ T cells sorted from blood, collected in a trial of the OX40 agonist ivuxolimab. The clonotype was recovered from an adult with an advanced solid tumor such as melanoma, head and neck, liver or kidney cancer. V is TRBV11-1 and J is TRBJ2-2, with D possibly matching TRBD2 (6 bases). CDR3 bases: TGTGCCAGCAGCCTCCGGACGGGAGTAGAAGGGCTCGGGGAGCTGTTTTTT. Protein product: CASSLRTGVEGLGELFF.